This entry lists 27 T cell receptor beta chains sequenced from one sample in a study of Ad26.COV2.S vaccination and SARS-CoV-2 variants. TCRdb's copy holds only in-frame clones and misses some; the assay was immunoSEQ multiplex PCR. The table has more than 120,000 clones, 75% to 90% seen once. The starting material was peripheral blood, obtained after recovery from COVID-19. The receptors here all came from a human donor who had recovered from COVID-19.

The V and J genes are TRBV24-1 and TRBJ2-1; D is undetermined. Deletions cut 2 bases from V and 4 bases from J, with 11 bases between. There are 15 residues in the CDR3. Germline V gene lookup returns CDR1 KGHDR and CDR2 SFDVKD. The CDR3 spells CATSDSQVLYNEQFF. The CDR3 nucleotides read TGTGCCACCAGTGATTCCCAGGTGCTTTACAATGAGCAGTTCTTC.

This chain links TRBV29-1 with TRBJ1-3; D unresolved. V was pared by 5 bases and J by 2 bases, with 16 bases between. CDR1 is SQVTM and CDR2 is ANQGSEA in the germline V gene. This CDR3 has 15 residues. The CDR3 region has the DNA TGCAGCGTTCTCGGTGGGGAGTTTGCTGGAAACACCATATATTTT. It yields the protein CSVLGGEFAGNTIYF.

The J gene is TRBJ1-3, the V gene TRBV6-1; D not resolved. Trimming cost V 2 bases and J 0 bases, with 20 bases left between them. Germline V CDR1 and CDR2: MNHNS, SASEGT. CDR3 size: 19 residues. The CDR3 region is CASSEIRVIGSISGNTIYF. The CDR3 bases are TGTGCCAGCAGTGAAATTCGCGTGATCGGATCAATCTCTGGAAACACCATATATTTT.

The V and J genes are TRBV5-4 and TRBJ2-1; the match to TRBD2 covers 7 bases. The junction had 5 bases not matched to a gene; V was cut back by 1 base and J by 4 bases. There are 15 residues in the CDR3. Germline V lookup: CDR1 SGHNT, CDR2 YYREEE (reference sequence). CDR3 nucleotides: TGTGCCAGCAGCTTGTTGCCTAGCGGATACAATGAGCAGTTCTTC. Its protein is CASSLLPSGYNEQFF.

This chain links TRBV10-3 with TRBJ1-5, with a possible D match to TRBD1 (5 bases). This CDR3 region has 13 residues. The V gene lost 8 bases and the J gene lost 4 bases, with 12 bases spanning the gap. The germline CDR1 and CDR2 sequences are ENHRY and SYGVKD. The DNA for the CDR3 is TGTGCCATCCATCGGGACCTTAATCAGCCCCAGCATTTT. This translates into CAIHRDLNQPQHF.

This clone came up once. DNA for the CDR3: TGTGCCAGTAGTATTCAGGTAGGCACTGAAGCTTTCTTT. Translated, it gives CASSIQVGTEAFF. The chain is built from TRBV19 and TRBJ1-1; D unclear. The length of the CDR3 is 13 residues. Trimming shortened V by 3 bases and J by 4 bases, and 9 bases separated the two germline ends. Per germline, CDR1 LNHDA and CDR2 SQIVND (reference sequence).

By share, this clone ranks as medium-sized. The chain recombines TRBV10-1 with TRBJ1-5, with D possibly TRBD1 on 5 matching bases. The CDR3 length is 14 residues. Germline V gene data show CDR1 as WNHNN and CDR2 as SYGVQD (reference sequence). The V and J ends lost 3 bases and 5 bases respectively, with 11 bases between them. DNA for the CDR3: TGCGCCAGCAGTGAAAGGGGTTTCGATCAGCCCCAGCATTTT. Translated, it gives CASSERGFDQPQHF.

V gene TRBV7-8 combines with J gene TRBJ1-1, with a tentative D call TRBD1 (5 bases). Germline values: CDR1 SGHVS, CDR2 FQNEAQ. Trimming removed 5 bases at V and 1 base at J, with 5 bases between. The length of the CDR3 is 12 residues. CDR3 region: CASSGGNTEAFF. The CDR3, as DNA: TGTGCCAGCAGCGGGGGGAACACTGAAGCTTTCTTT.

CDR3 region: CASLGQGNQPQHF. The CDR3 nucleotides read TGTGCCAGCTTGGGACAGGGCAATCAGCCCCAGCATTTT. This sequence joins TRBV2 and TRBJ1-5; 8 nucleotides line up with TRBD1. Per germline, CDR1 SNHLY and CDR2 FYNNEI. The CDR3 extends over 13 amino acids. The junction had 2 bases not matched to a gene; V was cut back by 8 bases and J by 2 bases. Using reference TRBV2 and TRBJ1-5 for the parts outside the CDR3, the full variable domain is EPEVTQTPSHQVTQMGQEVILRCVPISNHLYFYWYRQILGQKVEFLVSFYNNEISEKSEIFDDQFSVERPDGSNFTLKIRSTKLEDSAMYFCASLGQGNQPQHFGDGTRLSIL.

The V call is TRBV6-4, the J call TRBJ2-3; 11 bases line up with TRBD1. The V segment lost 3 bases and the J segment 4 bases; nucleotides outside the gene matches: 3. This CDR3 has 15 amino acids. CDR1 is MRHNA, CDR2 SNTAGT, per germline. As DNA, the CDR3 is TGTGCCAGCAGTGAGGGACAGGGGGACGCAGATACGCAGTATTTT. It yields the protein CASSEGQGDADTQYF.

The chain employs TRBV7-9 and TRBJ1-1; D is undetermined. The CDR3 is made up of 14 amino acids. The V and J ends lost 5 bases and 1 base respectively, with 11 bases between them. Germline V gene lookup returns CDR1 SEHNR and CDR2 FQNEAQ (reference sequence). Written as DNA, the CDR3 is TGTGCCAGCAGCGCGGCCACTGGGAACACTGAAGCTTTCTTT. It specifies CASSAATGNTEAFF.

V usage is TRBV29-1 and J usage is TRBJ1-4; 11 nucleotides align to TRBD1. CDR1 is SQVTM, CDR2 ANQGSEA, per germline. This CDR3 region has 13 residues. Losses at the gene ends were 6 bases for V and 10 bases for J; bases not matched to a gene: 7. CDR3 amino acids: CSVALGTGGKLFF. The DNA for the CDR3 is TGCAGCGTAGCCTTGGGGACAGGGGGAAAACTGTTTTTT.

The chain recombines TRBV15 with TRBJ2-3; the match to TRBD1 covers 8 bases. V dropped 2 bases and J dropped 1; count of bases not matched to a gene: 5. The germline gives CDR1 LNHNV, CDR2 YYDKDF (reference sequence). The CDR3 sequence is 16 residues long. The CDR3 region is CATSRQQGERTDTQYF. The CDR3 region has the DNA TGTGCCACCAGCAGACAACAGGGGGAACGCACAGATACGCAGTATTTT.

This clone has only a few counts. The chain combines TRBV4-2 with TRBJ1-1; tentatively, D is TRBD1 (5 bases). There are 13 residues in the CDR3. V was shortened by 1 base and J by 9 bases, with 12 bases between the two germline ends. Germline CDR1 reads LGHNA; CDR2 reads YNFKEQ. The CDR3 sequence is CASSQGEGDKAFF. Here the CDR3 DNA reads TGTGCCAGCAGCCAAGGGGAAGGGGATAAAGCTTTCTTT.

CDR3 DNA sequence: TGCGCCAGCAGCTCGGACGAGAACACTGAAGCTTTCTTT. This translates into CASSSDENTEAFF. The rearrangement links TRBV5-1 to TRBJ1-1; no clear D gene. The CDR3 has 13 amino acids. V lost 3 bases and J lost 1, with 7 bases in between. Germline-derived CDR1 and CDR2 are SGHRS and YFSETQ.

This chain connects TRBV12-3 or TRBV12-4 to TRBJ2-7; TRBD1 or TRBD2 may be the D gene (5 bases each). V was trimmed by 3 bases and J by 3 bases, leaving 9 bases between them. The CDR3 sequence is 13 residues long. Written as DNA, the CDR3 is TGTGCCAGCAGTTTGGGGGACGGCTACGAGCAGTACTTC. This encodes CASSLGDGYEQYF.

This chain links TRBV7-9 with TRBJ1-1, with D hard to call. Per the germline V gene, CDR1 is SEHNR and CDR2 is FQNEAQ (reference sequence). With 1 base removed from V and 1 base from J, the gap between germline ends came to 7 bases. The CDR3 totals 14 residues. CDR3 DNA: TGTGCCAGCAGCTTAGGGATATCGAACACTGAAGCTTTCTTT. Its protein is CASSLGISNTEAFF.

The V gene is TRBV19, the J gene TRBJ2-5; 9 nucleotides agree with TRBD2. Germline V CDR1 and CDR2: LNHDA, SQIVND (reference sequence). This CDR3 has 15 residues. V was pared by 4 bases and J by 3 bases, with 6 bases of the junction left unmatched. Written as DNA, the CDR3 is TGTGCCAGTAGTAGCCCGCGGGGGGGCAAAGAGACCCAGTACTTC. This sequence encodes CASSSPRGGKETQYF.

The chain couples TRBV28 to TRBJ1-6; TRBD1 is a possible D gene (5 bases). This CDR3 region has 15 residues. Germline lookup yields CDR1 MDHEN and CDR2 SYDVKM. Trimming shortened V by 5 bases and J by 9 bases, and 17 bases separated the two germline ends. The CDR3 protein is CASSRPQGTRSPLHF. The CDR3, as DNA: TGTGCCAGCAGTCGACCTCAGGGAACGCGTTCACCCCTCCACTTT.

This chain joins TRBV19 and TRBJ2-2, with 7 bases matching TRBD1. The length of the CDR3 is 13 residues. The junction had 8 bases not matched to a gene; V was cut back by 10 bases and J by 6 bases. Germline CDR1 is LNHDA and CDR2 is SQIVND (reference sequence). CDR3 in DNA: TGTGCCACCCACAGGGGAATGTCCGGGGAGCTGTTTTTT. Encoded protein: CATHRGMSGELFF.

The J gene is TRBJ2-3, the V gene TRBV5-1; TRBD2 agrees at 10 bases. Germline values: CDR1 SGHRS, CDR2 YFSETQ. The V and J ends lost 4 bases and 6 bases, in that order; junction bases with no gene match: 11. This CDR3 comprises 16 residues. CDR3 in amino acids: CASSPSLAGAADTQYF. In DNA, the CDR3 is TGCGCCAGCAGCCCCTCCCTAGCGGGGGCGGCCGATACGCAGTATTTT.

The CDR3 region has the DNA TGTGCCAGCAGCTTATTGCGGGGCACCAACAATGAGCAGTTCTTC. This gives the protein CASSLLRGTNNEQFF. The genes are TRBV7-2 and TRBJ2-1; tentative D call: TRBD2 (6 bases). The CDR3 covers 15 residues. The ends were cut back, 2 bases at V and 5 bases at J, with 13 bases in the middle. CDR1 and CDR2 from the germline V gene are SGHTA and FQGNSA.

V and J are TRBV6-1 and TRBJ2-5; 7 bases line up with TRBD2. CDR3 length: 13 residues. Germline CDR1 MNHNS, CDR2 SASEGT. V lost 3 bases and J lost 7; bases outside the gene matches: 5. The CDR3 bases are TGTGCCAGCAGTGAGGGGGGGAGTCGGACCCAGTACTTC. It codes for CASSEGGSRTQYF.

The chain is built from TRBV10-3 and TRBJ2-3, with TRBD1 matching over 7 bases. V lost 10 bases to trimming and J lost 1 base; unmatched junction nucleotides: 5. CDR3 length equals 13 residues. Per the germline V gene, CDR1 is ENHRY and CDR2 is SYGVKD. In DNA, the CDR3 is TGTGCCACGGACAGGACTGGCACAGATACGCAGTATTTT. Protein: CATDRTGTDTQYF.

V gene TRBV14 combines with J gene TRBJ2-1; maybe TRBD1 (5 bases). The V end lost 2 bases, the J end lost 4 bases, and 15 bases lay between the germline ends. The germline V gene encodes CDR1 SGHDN and CDR2 FVKESK. The CDR3 has 16 amino acids. In nucleotides, the CDR3 is TGTGCCAGCAGCCAAACTGTGAACAGGCCTTACAATGAGCAGTTCTTC. Its protein is CASSQTVNRPYNEQFF.

This chain connects TRBV5-4 to TRBJ2-1; tentatively, D is TRBD1 or TRBD2 (5 bases each). Per the germline V gene, CDR1 is SGHNT and CDR2 is YYREEE (reference sequence). V was shortened by 3 bases and J by 9 bases, with 13 bases between the two germline ends. The CDR3 contains 13 residues. CDR3 nucleotide sequence: TGTGCCAGCAGCTACAACGGGGACGGTGAGCAGTTCTTC. Protein product: CASSYNGDGEQFF. Based on the CDR3 plus reference TRBV5-4 and TRBJ2-1, the full variable domain is ETGVTQSPTHLIKTRGQQVTLRCSSQSGHNTVSWYQQALGQGPQFIFQYYREEENGRGNFPPRFSGLQFPNYSSELNVNALELDDSALYLCASSYNGDGEQFFGPGTRLTVL.

CDR3 sequence reads: CSVADRNNQPQHF. Here the CDR3 DNA reads TGCAGCGTTGCCGACAGGAACAATCAGCCCCAGCATTTT. The chain recombines TRBV29-1 with TRBJ1-5, with D possibly being TRBD1 (6 bases). The CDR3 is made up of 13 amino acids. Per germline, CDR1 SQVTM and CDR2 ANQGSEA. V was cut by 4 bases and J by 3 bases, with 10 bases left in between.